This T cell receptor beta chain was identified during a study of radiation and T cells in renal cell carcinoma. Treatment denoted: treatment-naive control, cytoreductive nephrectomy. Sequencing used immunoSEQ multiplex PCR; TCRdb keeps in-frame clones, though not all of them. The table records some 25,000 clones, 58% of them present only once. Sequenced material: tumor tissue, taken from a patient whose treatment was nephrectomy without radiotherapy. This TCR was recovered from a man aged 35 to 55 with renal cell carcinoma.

The CDR3: CASSSREGSGELFF. CDR3 nucleotide sequence: TGTGCCAGCAGCTCACGGGAAGGCTCCGGGGAGCTGTTTTTT. This chain joins TRBV7-8 and TRBJ2-2; D is possibly TRBD2 (5 bases). Germline CDR1 SGHVS, CDR2 FQNEAQ. Trimming left V 4 bases short and J 6 bases short, with 12 bases between. CDR3 size: 14 residues.